These 25 T cell receptor beta chains were all obtained from the same sample, sequenced in a study of T cell responses to AZD1222 COVID-19 vaccine (dated by TCRdb to the early 2020s). Library method: the immunoSEQ multiplex PCR assay. Entries here come from immuneACCESS through TCRdb and include only in-frame sequences with V and J called. Some clones fail to appear in such tables; in the studies checked, an unresolved V gene covers under half of the shortfall, and the cause of the remainder is unknown. The sample table holds about 150,000 clones, of which over 80% were seen once. Clones ranked in the top ten supply 3.8% of the sample. In light of the paper, this sample's time point label describes: about 28 days (+/-7) after the second vaccine dose. Sample: peripheral blood, taken 28 days after the second AZD1222 dose. The receptors were sampled from an adult who received the AZD1222 COVID-19 vaccine.

This chain joins TRBV3-1 (or the pseudogene TRBV3-2) and TRBJ2-1; 9 bases align to TRBD1. The CDR3 has 19 amino acids. Trimming at V came to 4 bases and at J to 3 bases, leaving 16 bases not matched to a gene. Germline V gene sequence: CDR1 LGHDT, CDR2 YNNKEL (reference sequence). The CDR3 DNA reads as TGTGCCAGCAGCCGCACTACGTTACAGGGGGCAGGTAGCTACAATGAGCAGTTCTTC. This sequence encodes CASSRTTLQGAGSYNEQFF.

The chain uses TRBV11-2 and TRBJ2-5; 10 bases line up with TRBD1. CDR1 SGHAT and CDR2 FQNNGV come from the germline V gene. The length of the CDR3 is 16 residues. V was pared by 2 bases and J by 3 bases, with 6 bases of the junction left unmatched. The CDR3 spells CASSLTAGTGEETQYF. The CDR3 DNA reads TGTGCCAGCAGCTTAACTGCCGGGACAGGGGAAGAGACCCAGTACTTC.

CDR3 region: CAWSESRTGTEAFF. As DNA, the CDR3 is TGTGCCTGGAGTGAATCTAGGACGGGAACTGAAGCTTTCTTT. V gene TRBV30 combines with J gene TRBJ1-1, with no clear D. V was trimmed by 1 base and J by 5 bases, leaving 14 bases between them. The CDR3 totals 14 residues. Germline V gene lookup returns CDR1 GTSNPN and CDR2 SVGIG (reference sequence).

This clone was picked up a small number of times. The chain carries TRBV25-1 and TRBJ2-1; a weak D match, TRBD1 (5 bases). CDR1 and CDR2 (germline): MGHDK, SYGVNS. CDR3 length: 14 amino acids. V lost 4 bases, J lost 2 bases, and 9 bases lay in between. The CDR3: CASSGKGAYNEQFF. The CDR3 region has the DNA TGTGCCAGCAGTGGTAAAGGGGCCTACAATGAGCAGTTCTTC. The variable domain in full, with the rest retrieved from reference TRBV25-1 and TRBJ2-1, is EADIYQTPRYLVIGTGKKITLECSQTMGHDKMYWYQQDPGMELHLIHYSYGVNSTEKGDLSSESTVSRIRTEHFPLTLESARPSHTSQYLCASSGKGAYNEQFFGPGTRLTVL.

This chain joins TRBV18 and TRBJ2-1, with 9 bases identical to TRBD2. CDR3 length: 15 amino acids. V dropped 0 bases and J dropped 8; count of bases not matched to a gene: 5. Germline CDR1 and CDR2: KGHSH and LQKENI. The CDR3 spells CASSPPDSGSYEQFF. CDR3 DNA: TGTGCCAGCTCACCACCGGATAGCGGGAGCTATGAGCAGTTCTTC.

This chain links TRBV4-2 with TRBJ1-2; TRBD1 might be the D (6 bases). The ends were cut back, 1 base at V and 4 bases at J, with 22 bases in the middle. The germline V gene has CDR1 LGHNA and CDR2 YNFKEQ. This CDR3 is built from 18 residues. CDR3 sequence reads: CASSQGPRGGPVGYGYTF. DNA of the CDR3: TGTGCCAGCAGCCAAGGTCCCAGGGGCGGACCTGTAGGCTATGGCTACACCTTC.

The rearrangement uses TRBV6-5 and TRBJ1-5; TRBD1 aligns across 8 bases. The germline CDR1 and CDR2 sequences are MNHEY and SVGAGI. The length of the CDR3 is 14 residues. The J segment lost 4 bases and the V segment lost 5 bases, leaving 4 bases of the junction unmatched. The CDR3 reads CASSTGQENQPQHF. CDR3 sequence (DNA): TGTGCCAGCAGTACGGGACAGGAGAATCAGCCCCAGCATTTT.

The chain is built from TRBV7-2 and TRBJ2-3; tentatively, D is TRBD1 (6 bases). V lost 6 bases, J lost 3 bases, and 13 bases lay in between. Germline V gene data show CDR1 as SGHTA and CDR2 as FQGNSA. The length of the CDR3 is 14 residues. CDR3 nucleotides: TGTGCCAGCAGGAGCCGACAGGTTACAGATACGCAGTATTTT. Protein: CASRSRQVTDTQYF.

This sequence joins TRBV19 and TRBJ2-2; TRBD2 is a possible D gene (6 bases). The germline gives CDR1 LNHDA, CDR2 SQIVND (reference sequence). This CDR3 contains 14 residues. Trimming cost V 7 bases and J 1 base, with 10 bases left between them. The CDR3 reads CASTRGRNTGELFF. Written as DNA, the CDR3 is TGTGCCAGTACTCGGGGGAGGAACACCGGGGAGCTGTTTTTT.

CDR3 nucleotide sequence: TGCAGCGCACAGACAGGGGTTGTAGAGACCCAGTACTTC. This sequence encodes CSAQTGVVETQYF. V and J are TRBV29-1 and TRBJ2-5; TRBD1 matches 8 bases. CDR3 length: 13 residues. Per the germline V gene, CDR1 is SQVTM and CDR2 is ANQGSEA. V shed 7 bases and J 4 bases; nucleotides not matched to a gene: 8. Variable domain in full (rest from reference TRBV29-1 and TRBJ2-5): SAVISQKPSRDICQRGTSLTIQCQVDSQVTMMFWYRQQPGQSLTLIATANQGSEATYESGFVIDKFPISRPNLTFSTLTVSNMSPEDSSIYLCSAQTGVVETQYFGPGTRLLVL.

The chain recombines TRBV18 with TRBJ2-7; D remains ambiguous. This CDR3 has 14 residues. CDR1 and CDR2 (germline): KGHSH, LQKENI. Trimming took 3 bases from V and 0 from J, leaving 9 bases between them. The CDR3 protein is CASSPSWNSYEQYF. The CDR3 DNA is TGTGCCAGCTCACCCAGTTGGAACTCCTACGAGCAGTACTTC.

This chain joins TRBV6-4 and TRBJ1-2, with no clear D. The CDR3 contains 17 residues. Germline V CDR1 and CDR2: MRHNA, SNTAGT. Trimming cost V 4 bases and J 4 bases, with 22 bases left between them. CDR3 DNA: TGTGCCAGCAGTGCGGACGTCCTCCTTGACGAGCGCTATGGCTACACCTTC. It codes for CASSADVLLDERYGYTF.

The chain employs TRBV7-7 and TRBJ2-6; D uncertain. CDR1 and CDR2 from the germline V gene are SSHAT and FNYEAQ (reference sequence). Trimming cost V 11 bases and J 0 bases, with 5 bases left between them. This CDR3 comprises 12 residues. CDR3 DNA: TGTGCCGTGAGCTCTGGGGCCAACGTCCTGACTTTC. This codes for CAVSSGANVLTF.

The genes are TRBV11-1 and TRBJ1-2; D gene uncertain. The CDR3 is 14 residues long. The germline V gene has CDR1 SGHAT and CDR2 FQDESV (reference sequence). With 0 bases removed from V and 5 bases from J, the gap between germline ends came to 10 bases. In DNA, the CDR3 is TGTGCCAGCAGCTTAGCGGCAGCAACGTATGGCTACACCTTC. Translation: CASSLAAATYGYTF.

The J gene is TRBJ2-1, the V gene TRBV19; TRBD2 matches 8 bases. V shed 3 bases, J shed 10 bases, and the junction held 8 bases outside the gene matches. The CDR3 is 14 amino acids. Germline CDR1 is LNHDA and CDR2 is SQIVND (reference sequence). The CDR3 bases are TGTGCCAGTAGTATGGGCACGGGGGGGTACGAGCAGTTCTTC. Translated, it gives CASSMGTGGYEQFF.

The chain recombines TRBV5-1 with TRBJ2-3; D perhaps matches TRBD2 (6 bases). Between the trimmed V and J ends, which lost 7 bases and 3 bases, there was a span of 18 bases. The CDR3 contains 15 residues. The germline CDR1 and CDR2 sequences are SGHRS and YFSETQ. CDR3 loop: CASALRLVGTDTQYF. In DNA, the CDR3 is TGCGCCAGCGCCCTAAGACTAGTGGGGACAGATACGCAGTATTTT. Drawing the rest from reference TRBV5-1 and TRBJ2-3, the complete variable domain is KAGVTQTPRYLIKTRGQQVTLSCSPISGHRSVSWYQQTPGQGLQFLFEYFSETQRNKGNFPGRFSGRQFSNSRSEMNVSTLELGDSALYLCASALRLVGTDTQYFGPGTRLTVL.

This chain joins TRBV4-1 and TRBJ2-7, with no clear D. The CDR3 is 14 amino acids. Germline V lookup: CDR1 MGHRA, CDR2 YSYEKL. The V end lost 5 bases, the J end lost 3 bases, and 14 bases lay between the germline ends. The CDR3 reads CASSFLGGFYEQYF. The CDR3 nucleotides read TGCGCCAGCAGCTTCCTAGGTGGGTTCTACGAGCAGTACTTC.

V usage is TRBV2 and J usage is TRBJ2-7, with TRBD1 identical over 8 bases. This CDR3 comprises 15 residues. Germline lookup yields CDR1 SNHLY and CDR2 FYNNEI. Losses at the gene ends were 6 bases for V and 3 bases for J; bases not matched to a gene: 10. CDR3 sequence reads: CASRSGGTNLYEQYF. CDR3 DNA sequence: TGTGCCAGCAGGTCAGGGGGCACAAACCTCTACGAGCAGTACTTC.

This clone was recorded once. The chain links TRBV3-1 (or the pseudogene TRBV3-2) to TRBJ2-7; D might be TRBD2 (6 bases). CDR3 length: 16 residues. The V end was cut by 3 bases, the J end by 2 bases, with 17 bases between. Germline V gene sequence: CDR1 LGHDT, CDR2 YNNKEL (reference sequence). The CDR3 DNA sequence: TGTGCCAGCAGCCAGGGGTTTCGGGGGAGCGCCTACGAGCAGTACTTC. Translating gives CASSQGFRGSAYEQYF.

A few counts support this clone. CDR3 DNA sequence: TGTGCCAGCAGCCCAACCGGGGTTCCCACCGGGGAGCTGTTTTTT. Its translation is CASSPTGVPTGELFF. The genes are TRBV3-1 (or the pseudogene TRBV3-2) and TRBJ2-2, with D possibly being TRBD2 (5 bases). The germline gives CDR1 LGHDT, CDR2 YNNKEL (reference sequence). The CDR3 covers 15 residues. The V end lost 4 bases, the J end lost 4 bases, and 13 bases lay between the germline ends.

The CDR3 region is CASSLEQAGEKLFF. CDR3 coding DNA: TGCGCCAGCAGCTTGGAACAAGCTGGTGAAAAACTGTTTTTT. The chain joins TRBV5-1 to TRBJ1-4; D not resolved. Germline lookup yields CDR1 SGHRS and CDR2 YFSETQ. Trimming stripped 0 bases from V and 7 bases from J, with 10 bases between. The CDR3 covers 14 residues.

This clone was counted once. The chain uses TRBV11-3 and TRBJ2-2; no reliable D call. This CDR3 is 13 amino acids long. V was cut by 5 bases and J by 8 bases, with 12 bases left in between. Germline CDR1 and CDR2: SGHNT and YENEEA. CDR3 protein: CASSPQAAGELFF. CDR3 sequence (DNA): TGTGCCAGCAGCCCTCAGGCGGCGGGGGAGCTGTTTTTT.

The chain recombines TRBV4-3 with TRBJ1-2, with TRBD1 as a possible D gene (6 bases). The V and J ends lost 1 base and 4 bases respectively, with 13 bases between them. The CDR3 extends over 15 amino acids. Germline loops: CDR1 LGHNA, CDR2 YSLEER. The DNA for the CDR3 is TGCGCCAGCAGCCAAGTGGGGGCGCGGACCTATGGCTACACCTTC. Residues: CASSQVGARTYGYTF.

CDR3 sequence reads: CASSINPQNSGNTIYF. The CDR3 coding sequence is TGTGCCAGTAGTATTAACCCCCAGAACTCTGGAAACACCATATATTTT. The V gene is TRBV19, the J gene TRBJ1-3; no firm D call. The germline V and J ends were trimmed by 3 bases and 0 bases, with 12 bases remaining between them. The CDR3 covers 16 residues. CDR1 and CDR2 from the germline V gene are LNHDA and SQIVND (reference sequence).

This chain uses TRBV2 with TRBJ2-6, with a possible D match to TRBD2 (7 bases). Germline V gives CDR1 SNHLY, CDR2 FYNNEI. This CDR3 region has 15 residues. Trimming took off 4 bases at V and 2 bases at J, with 9 bases between the two ends. CDR3 in DNA: TGTGCCAGCAGTGGGGGGGGCCCTGGGGCCAACGTCCTGACTTTC. Its protein is CASSGGGPGANVLTF.